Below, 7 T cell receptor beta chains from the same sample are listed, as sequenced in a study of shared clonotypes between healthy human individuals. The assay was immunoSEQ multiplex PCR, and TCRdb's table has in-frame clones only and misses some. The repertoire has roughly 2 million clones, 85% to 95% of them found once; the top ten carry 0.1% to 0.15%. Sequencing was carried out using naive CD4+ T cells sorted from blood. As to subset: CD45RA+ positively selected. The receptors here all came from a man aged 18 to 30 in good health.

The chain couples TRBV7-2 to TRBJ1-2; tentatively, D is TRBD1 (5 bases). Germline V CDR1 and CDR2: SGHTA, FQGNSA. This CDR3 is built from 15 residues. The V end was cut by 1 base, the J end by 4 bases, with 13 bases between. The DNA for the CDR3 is TGTGCCAGCAGCTTAGATGGGGGAGGAGGCTATGGCTACACCTTC. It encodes CASSLDGGGGYGYTF.

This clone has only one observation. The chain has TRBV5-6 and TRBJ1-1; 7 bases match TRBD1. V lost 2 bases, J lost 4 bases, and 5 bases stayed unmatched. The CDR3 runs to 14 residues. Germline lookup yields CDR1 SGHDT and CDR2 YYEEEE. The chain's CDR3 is CASSFTPGGTEAFF. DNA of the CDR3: TGTGCCAGCAGCTTCACCCCAGGGGGCACTGAAGCTTTCTTT.

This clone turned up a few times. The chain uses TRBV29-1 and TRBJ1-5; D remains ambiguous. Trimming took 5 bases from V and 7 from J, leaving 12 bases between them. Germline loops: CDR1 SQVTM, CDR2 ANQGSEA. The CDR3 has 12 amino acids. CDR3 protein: CSVNDVGQPQHF. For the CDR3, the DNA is TGCAGCGTTAATGATGTTGGCCAGCCCCAGCATTTT.

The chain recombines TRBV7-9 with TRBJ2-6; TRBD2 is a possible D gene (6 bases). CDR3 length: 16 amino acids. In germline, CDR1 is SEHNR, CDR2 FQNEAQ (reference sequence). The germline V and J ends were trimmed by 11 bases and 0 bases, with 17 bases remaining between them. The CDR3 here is CAGGSGVPSGANVLTF. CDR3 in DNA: TGTGCCGGAGGGTCGGGGGTACCCTCTGGGGCCAACGTCCTGACTTTC.

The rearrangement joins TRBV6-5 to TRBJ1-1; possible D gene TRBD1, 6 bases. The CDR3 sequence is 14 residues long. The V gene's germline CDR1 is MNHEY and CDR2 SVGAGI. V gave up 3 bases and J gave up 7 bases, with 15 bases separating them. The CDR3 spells CASSYSDRMVEAFF. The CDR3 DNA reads TGTGCCAGCAGTTATTCAGACAGGATGGTTGAAGCTTTCTTT.

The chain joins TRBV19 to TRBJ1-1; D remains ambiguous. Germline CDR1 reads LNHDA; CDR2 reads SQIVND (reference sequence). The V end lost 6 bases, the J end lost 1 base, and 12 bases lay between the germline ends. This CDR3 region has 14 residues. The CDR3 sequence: CASRGSTRNTEAFF. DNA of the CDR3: TGTGCCAGTAGGGGATCGACTCGGAACACTGAAGCTTTCTTT.

The CDR3 reads CASSESGLAESTGELFF. CDR3 DNA sequence: TGCGCCAGCAGTGAGTCGGGACTAGCGGAGTCCACCGGGGAGCTGTTTTTT. The chain carries TRBV10-1 and TRBJ2-2, with TRBD2 matching 11 bases. The CDR3 has 17 amino acids. V trimming: 0 bases; J trimming: 4 bases; junction bases outside the gene matches: 4. The germline CDR1 and CDR2 sequences are WNHNN and SYGVQD (reference sequence).